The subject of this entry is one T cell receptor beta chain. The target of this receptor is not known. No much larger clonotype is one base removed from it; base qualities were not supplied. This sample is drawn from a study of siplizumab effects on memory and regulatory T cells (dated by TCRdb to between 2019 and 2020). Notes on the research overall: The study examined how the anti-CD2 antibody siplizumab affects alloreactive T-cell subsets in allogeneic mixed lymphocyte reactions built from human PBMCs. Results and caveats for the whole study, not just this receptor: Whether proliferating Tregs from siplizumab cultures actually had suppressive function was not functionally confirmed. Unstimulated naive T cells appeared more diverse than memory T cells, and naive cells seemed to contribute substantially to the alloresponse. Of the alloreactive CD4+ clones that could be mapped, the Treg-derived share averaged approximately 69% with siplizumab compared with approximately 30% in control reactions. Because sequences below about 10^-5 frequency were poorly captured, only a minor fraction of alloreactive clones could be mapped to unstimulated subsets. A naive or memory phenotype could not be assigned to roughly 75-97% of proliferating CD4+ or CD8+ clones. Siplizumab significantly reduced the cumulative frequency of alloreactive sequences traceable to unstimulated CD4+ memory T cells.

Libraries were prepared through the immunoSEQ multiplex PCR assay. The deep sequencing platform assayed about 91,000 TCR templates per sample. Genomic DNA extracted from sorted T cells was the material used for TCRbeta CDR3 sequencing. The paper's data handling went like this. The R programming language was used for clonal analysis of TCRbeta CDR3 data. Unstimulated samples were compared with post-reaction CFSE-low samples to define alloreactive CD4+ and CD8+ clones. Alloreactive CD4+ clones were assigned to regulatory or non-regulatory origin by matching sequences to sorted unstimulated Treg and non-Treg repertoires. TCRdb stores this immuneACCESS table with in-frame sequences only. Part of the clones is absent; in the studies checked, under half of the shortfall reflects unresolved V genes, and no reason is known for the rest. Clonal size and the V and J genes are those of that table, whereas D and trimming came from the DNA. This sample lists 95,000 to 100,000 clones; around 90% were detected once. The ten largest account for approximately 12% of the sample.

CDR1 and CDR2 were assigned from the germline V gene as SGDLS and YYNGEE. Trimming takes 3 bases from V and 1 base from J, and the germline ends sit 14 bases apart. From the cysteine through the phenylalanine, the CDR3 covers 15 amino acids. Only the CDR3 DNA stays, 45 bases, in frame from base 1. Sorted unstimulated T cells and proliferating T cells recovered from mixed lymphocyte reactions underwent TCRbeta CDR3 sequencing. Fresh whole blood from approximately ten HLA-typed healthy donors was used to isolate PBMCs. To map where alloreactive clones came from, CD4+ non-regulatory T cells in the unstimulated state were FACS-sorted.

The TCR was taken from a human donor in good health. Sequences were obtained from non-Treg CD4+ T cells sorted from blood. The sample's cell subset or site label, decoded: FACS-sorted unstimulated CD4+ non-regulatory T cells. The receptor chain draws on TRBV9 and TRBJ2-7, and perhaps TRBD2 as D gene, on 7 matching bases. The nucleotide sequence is TGTGCCAGCAGCGCCGAGGGGGGGTTTTCCTACGAGCAGTACTTC. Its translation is CASSAEGGFSYEQYF.